A single sample gave rise to the 26 T cell receptor beta chains below, sequenced in a study of cytotoxic CD8 clonotypes in ibrutinib-treated CLL. The data were produced by immunoSEQ multiplex PCR, yet TCRdb's version contains in-frame clones alone and is incomplete. The data show about 84,000 clones, around 84% seen once. The material sequenced was PBMCs, taken before ibrutinib treatment. The receptor source for this set is a human donor with chronic lymphocytic leukemia.

The table lists this clone with a few counts. The rearrangement uses TRBV6-6 and TRBJ2-5; D is uncertain. Germline V gene data show CDR1 as MNHNY and CDR2 as SVGAGI (reference sequence). The V end lost 2 bases, the J end lost 4 bases, and 11 bases lay between the germline ends. The CDR3 totals 14 residues. This CDR3 reads CASSYRDVRETQYF. The CDR3 DNA sequence: TGTGCCAGCAGTTACAGGGATGTCCGAGAGACCCAGTACTTC.

The chain couples TRBV4-2 to TRBJ2-2; possible D gene TRBD1, 6 bases. CDR1 is LGHNA and CDR2 is YNFKEQ in the germline V gene. V lost 0 bases to trimming and J lost 1 base, with 15 bases between them. The length of the CDR3 is 18 residues. The CDR3 region has the DNA TGTGCCAGCAGCCAAGATAGGGGGACGCGACAGAACACCGGGGAGCTGTTTTTT. Its translation: CASSQDRGTRQNTGELFF.

This clone has a single count. The gene calls are TRBV11-2 and TRBJ2-1; no reliable D call. Trimming cost V 5 bases and J 4 bases, with 9 bases left between them. In germline, CDR1 is SGHAT, CDR2 FQNNGV. This CDR3 is built from 13 residues. The CDR3 loop reads CASSQTAYNEQFF. CDR3 coding DNA: TGTGCCAGCAGCCAAACAGCGTACAATGAGCAGTTCTTC.

This clone has more than one count but fewer than ten. The J gene is TRBJ2-3, the V gene TRBV30, with 10 bases aligning to TRBD2. The CDR3 has 13 residues. Unmatched junction bases numbered 6, after V lost 5 bases and J lost 7 bases. Germline CDR1 GTSNPN, CDR2 SVGIG (reference sequence). The CDR3 sequence: CAWRLAGANTQYF. CDR3 coding DNA: TGTGCCTGGCGCCTAGCGGGAGCCAATACGCAGTATTTT.

The genes are TRBV7-2 and TRBJ2-1; TRBD2 aligns across 7 bases. The CDR3 consists of 15 residues. V gave up 3 bases and J gave up 7 bases; unmatched junction bases: 9. Germline lookup yields CDR1 SGHTA and CDR2 FQGNSA. CDR3 coding DNA: TGTGCCAGCAGCTTGTTGAGCGGGAACGCAAATGAGCAGTTCTTC. This encodes CASSLLSGNANEQFF.

The chain recombines TRBV21-1 with TRBJ1-5; TRBD1, the table's D call, lacks a check against the DNA. TRBV21-1 is reported as a pseudogene. The length of the CDR3 is 22 residues. Written as DNA, the CDR3 is TGTGCCAGCAGCAAAGGCCGCCGGGGACAGGGGGAGAAGATTCATAGCAATCAGCCCCAGCATTTT. Translating gives CASSKGRRGQGEKIHSNQPQHF.

The rearrangement links TRBV30 to TRBJ2-7; a possible D gene is TRBD1 (5 bases). The CDR3 is 11 amino acids. V was clipped by 0 bases and J by 7 bases, with 7 bases between them. Germline V gene sequence: CDR1 GTSNPN, CDR2 SVGIG (reference sequence). The DNA for the CDR3 is TGTGCCTGGAGTGTAGGGGTTGAGCAGTACTTC. This sequence encodes CAWSVGVEQYF. The full variable domain, its missing parts supplied by reference TRBV30 and TRBJ2-7, is SQTIHQWPATLVQPVGSPLSLECTVEGTSNPNLYWYRQAAGRGLQLLFYSVGIGQISSEVPQNLSASRPQDRQFILSSKKLLLSDSGFYLCAWSVGVEQYFGPGTRLTVT.

The rearrangement links TRBV7-2 to TRBJ1-3; no reliable D call. Germline CDR1 is SGHTA and CDR2 is FQGNSA. The CDR3 covers 11 residues. Trimming removed 1 base at V and 7 bases at J, with 2 bases between. This CDR3 is CASSLVNTIYF. The CDR3 nucleotides read TGTGCCAGCAGCTTAGTCAACACCATATATTTT.

The chain links TRBV6-6 to TRBJ1-2, with D tentatively TRBD1 (5 bases). The V end was cut by 2 bases, the J end by 8 bases, with 15 bases between. The CDR3 contains 14 residues. From germline, CDR1 is MNHNY and CDR2 SVGAGI (reference sequence). The CDR3 sequence: CASSYGVGVWGYTF. DNA for the CDR3: TGTGCCAGCAGTTACGGCGTAGGGGTTTGGGGCTACACCTTC.

The chain couples TRBV18 to TRBJ1-1; D possibly corresponds to TRBD1 (5 bases). Per the germline V gene, CDR1 is KGHSH and CDR2 is LQKENI. The CDR3 has 15 amino acids. The V end lost 3 bases, the J end lost 1 base, and 12 bases lay between the germline ends. CDR3 residues: CASSPTANTNTEAFF. In DNA form, the CDR3 reads TGTGCCAGCTCACCGACAGCGAATACGAACACTGAAGCTTTCTTT.

This chain connects TRBV9 to TRBJ1-4; no definite D call. The V gene's germline CDR1 is SGDLS and CDR2 YYNGEE. The CDR3 loop spans 15 amino acids. Trimming stripped 0 bases from V and 0 bases from J, with 6 bases between. The CDR3 sequence is CASSVAVSTNEKLFF. The CDR3 DNA sequence: TGTGCCAGCAGCGTAGCAGTTTCAACTAATGAAAAACTGTTTTTT.

This chain uses TRBV7-8 with TRBJ2-1, with TRBD2 matching over 9 bases. The CDR3 loop spans 15 amino acids. Germline V gene data show CDR1 as SGHVS and CDR2 as FQNEAQ. V dropped 5 bases and J dropped 2; count of bases not matched to a gene: 4. The CDR3 here is CASSPSGNPYNEQFF. The DNA for the CDR3 is TGTGCCAGCAGCCCTAGCGGGAATCCCTACAATGAGCAGTTCTTC.

This clone has just one count. V gene TRBV18 combines with J gene TRBJ1-3; tentative D call: TRBD1 (5 bases). Germline CDR1 and CDR2: KGHSH and LQKENI. Trimming removed 3 bases at V and 4 bases at J, with 19 bases between. The CDR3 is 17 residues long. The CDR3 DNA reads TGTGCCAGCTCACCTTCGAAGGCCCCAGGGTTAGGAAACACCATATATTTT. This gives the protein CASSPSKAPGLGNTIYF. Supplemented by reference TRBV18 and TRBJ1-3, the full variable domain reads NAGVMQNPRHLVRRRGQEARLRCSPMKGHSHVYWYRQLPEEGLKFMVYLQKENIIDESGMPKERFSAEFPKEGPSILRIQQVVRGDSAAYFCASSPSKAPGLGNTIYFGEGSWLTVV.

This clone was picked up a small number of times. The V call is TRBV28, the J call TRBJ2-2; D gene uncertain. Germline loops: CDR1 MDHEN, CDR2 SYDVKM. V was clipped by 2 bases and J by 6 bases, with 7 bases between them. The CDR3 spans 13 residues. The CDR3 DNA reads TGTGCCAGCAGTTTACTAGGACCCGGGGAGCTGTTTTTT. Protein: CASSLLGPGELFF.

This chain uses TRBV5-1 with TRBJ2-3; the match to TRBD1 covers 9 bases. This CDR3 is built from 16 residues. Germline V gene lookup returns CDR1 SGHRS and CDR2 YFSETQ. V dropped 0 bases and J dropped 5; count of bases not matched to a gene: 7. CDR3 sequence reads: CASSLEQQGARDTQYF. In nucleotides, the CDR3 is TGCGCCAGCAGCTTGGAACAACAGGGGGCCAGAGATACGCAGTATTTT.

The chain uses TRBV4-1 and TRBJ1-5, with a possible D match to TRBD1 (6 bases). The CDR3 has 19 residues. V was cut by 2 bases and J by 3 bases, with 23 bases left in between. CDR1 MGHRA and CDR2 YSYEKL come from the germline V gene. The CDR3 coding sequence is TGCGCCAGCAGCCAATTACCACCCGGGGTGGGGGCCCTCAATCAGCCCCAGCATTTT. The encoded protein is CASSQLPPGVGALNQPQHF.

This chain connects TRBV10-2 to TRBJ2-7; possibly TRBD2 for D (6 bases). Trimming removed 3 bases from V and 2 bases from J, with 8 bases in between. CDR1 is WSHSY and CDR2 is SAAADI in the germline V gene. The CDR3 spans 13 residues. The CDR3: CASSERETYEQYF. The CDR3 nucleotides are TGCGCCAGCAGTGAACGGGAGACCTACGAGCAGTACTTC.

By share, this clone counts as medium-sized. CDR3: CAWSPGGASGANVLTF. CDR3 sequence (DNA): TGTGCCTGGAGCCCAGGGGGCGCGAGTGGGGCCAACGTCCTGACTTTC. The V gene is TRBV30, the J gene TRBJ2-6; 8 nucleotides match TRBD1. Germline V gene sequence: CDR1 GTSNPN, CDR2 SVGIG (reference sequence). The CDR3 is 16 amino acids. Trimming removed 3 bases from V and 3 bases from J; junction bases left unmatched: 7.

J is TRBJ2-7 and V is TRBV7-6, with 9 nucleotides matching TRBD1. CDR1 is SGHVS, CDR2 FNYEAQ, per germline. The CDR3 extends over 13 amino acids. Trimming at V came to 5 bases and at J to 4 bases, leaving 3 bases not matched to a gene. The CDR3 is CASSLDRGYEQYF. As DNA, the CDR3 is TGTGCCAGCAGCCTCGACAGGGGGTACGAGCAGTACTTC.

DNA of the CDR3: TGTGCCAGCAGCCAAGAGGGGAGGGTCGGAGAGACCCAGTACTTC. Translating gives CASSQEGRVGETQYF. This sequence joins TRBV4-2 and TRBJ2-5; 7 bases match TRBD2. V lost 0 bases and J lost 4; bases outside the gene matches: 5. CDR1 is LGHNA and CDR2 is YNFKEQ in the germline V gene. CDR3 size: 15 residues.

V gene TRBV2 combines with J gene TRBJ1-1, with D unresolved. Looked up from germline, CDR1 is SNHLY and CDR2 is FYNNEI. This CDR3 spans 13 amino acids. V was shortened by 4 bases and J by 2 bases, with 8 bases between the two germline ends. The CDR3 DNA sequence: TGTGCCAGCAGTGGGCGGCTTAACACTGAAGCTTTCTTT. It encodes CASSGRLNTEAFF.

This clone was found a few times. The chain carries TRBV9 and TRBJ1-5; no clear D. Trimming stripped 7 bases from V and 2 bases from J, with 10 bases between. CDR3 length equals 13 residues. Per the germline V gene, CDR1 is SGDLS and CDR2 is YYNGEE. CDR3 residues: CASGLEGNQPQHF. The CDR3 nucleotides are TGTGCCAGCGGATTAGAGGGCAATCAGCCCCAGCATTTT.

This rearrangement joins TRBV5-6 to TRBJ1-2; D is uncertain. Germline V lookup: CDR1 SGHDT, CDR2 YYEEEE. With 1 base removed from V and 1 base from J, the gap between germline ends came to 5 bases. The CDR3 runs to 13 residues. This CDR3 is CASSLSNNYGYTF. As DNA, the CDR3 is TGTGCCAGCAGCTTGTCCAATAACTATGGCTACACCTTC.

In its sample, this clone was seen once. The chain has TRBV11-3 and TRBJ2-2, with a tentative D call TRBD1 (6 bases). Germline assignment: CDR1 SGHNT and CDR2 YENEEA. CDR3 length equals 15 residues. Trimming stripped 6 bases from V and 1 base from J, with 12 bases between. The CDR3, as DNA: TGTGCCAGCAGTCCAATCAGGGGGAACACCGGGGAGCTGTTTTTT. Its translation is CASSPIRGNTGELFF.

The CDR3 here is CASSLEGIWYEQYF. The CDR3 DNA reads TGTGCCAGCAGTTTAGAGGGGATTTGGTACGAGCAGTACTTC. The chain is built from TRBV28 and TRBJ2-7, with D perhaps TRBD1 or TRBD2 (5 bases each). This CDR3 comprises 14 residues. V lost 2 bases and J lost 4, with 12 bases in between. Germline V gene data show CDR1 as MDHEN and CDR2 as SYDVKM.

The genes are TRBV7-9 and TRBJ2-7; TRBD1 is a possible D gene (6 bases). Trimming shortened V by 3 bases and J by 5 bases, and 17 bases separated the two germline ends. The CDR3 covers 15 residues. CDR1 and CDR2 from the germline V gene are SEHNR and FQNEAQ (reference sequence). In DNA form, the CDR3 reads TGTGCCAGCAGCTTGAGAGGTGGACAGAACCACGAGCAGTACTTC. This sequence encodes CASSLRGGQNHEQYF.